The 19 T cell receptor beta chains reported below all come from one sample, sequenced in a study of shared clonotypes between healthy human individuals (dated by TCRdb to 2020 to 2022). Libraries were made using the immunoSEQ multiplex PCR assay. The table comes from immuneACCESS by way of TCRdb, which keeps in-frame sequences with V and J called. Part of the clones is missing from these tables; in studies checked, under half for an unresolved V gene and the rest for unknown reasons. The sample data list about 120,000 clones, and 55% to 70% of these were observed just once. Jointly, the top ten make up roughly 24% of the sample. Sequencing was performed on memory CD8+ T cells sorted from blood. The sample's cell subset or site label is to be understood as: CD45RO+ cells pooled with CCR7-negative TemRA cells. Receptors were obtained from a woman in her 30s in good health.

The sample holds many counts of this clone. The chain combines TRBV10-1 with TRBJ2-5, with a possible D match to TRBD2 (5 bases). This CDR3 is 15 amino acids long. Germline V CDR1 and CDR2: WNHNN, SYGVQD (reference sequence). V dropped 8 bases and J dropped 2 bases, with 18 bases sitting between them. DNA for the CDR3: TGCGCCAGCTCCAAGCCCGATAGGGAGCAAGAGACCCAGTACTTC. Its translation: CASSKPDREQETQYF.

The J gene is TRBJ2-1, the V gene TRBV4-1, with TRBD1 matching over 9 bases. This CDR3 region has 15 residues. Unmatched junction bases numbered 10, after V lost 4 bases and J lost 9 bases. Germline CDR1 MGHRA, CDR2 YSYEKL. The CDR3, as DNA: TGCGCCAGCAGCCTCCCGGGACAGGGAGTCGGTGAGCAGTTCTTC. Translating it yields CASSLPGQGVGEQFF.

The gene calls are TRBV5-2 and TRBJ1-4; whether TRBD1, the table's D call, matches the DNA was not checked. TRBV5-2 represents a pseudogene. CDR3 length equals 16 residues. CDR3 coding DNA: TGTGCCAGCAGCCAAGACCACGGGACAGGGGAGGAAAAACTGTTTTTT. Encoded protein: CASSQDHGTGEEKLFF.

CDR3 amino acids: CASSSVSREQYF. CDR3 DNA sequence: TGTGCCAGCAGTTCGGTCTCGCGAGAGCAGTACTTC. The chain couples TRBV27 to TRBJ2-7; D is ambiguous. V lost 4 bases and J 7 bases, leaving 11 bases between the germline ends. Germline-derived CDR1 and CDR2 are MNHEY and SMNVEV (reference sequence). The CDR3 spans 12 residues.

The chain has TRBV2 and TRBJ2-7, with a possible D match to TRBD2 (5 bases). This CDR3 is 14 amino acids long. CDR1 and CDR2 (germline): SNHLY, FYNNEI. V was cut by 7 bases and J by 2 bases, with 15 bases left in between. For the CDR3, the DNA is TGTGCCAGCAAGGTAGAGGGAAACGCCTACGAGCAGTACTTC. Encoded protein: CASKVEGNAYEQYF.

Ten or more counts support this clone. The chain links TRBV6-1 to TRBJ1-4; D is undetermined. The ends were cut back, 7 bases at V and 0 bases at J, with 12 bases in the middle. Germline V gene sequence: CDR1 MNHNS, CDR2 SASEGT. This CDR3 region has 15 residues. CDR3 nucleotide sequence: TGTGCCAGCACCCAGGCTCCAACAACTAATGAAAAACTGTTTTTT. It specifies CASTQAPTTNEKLFF.

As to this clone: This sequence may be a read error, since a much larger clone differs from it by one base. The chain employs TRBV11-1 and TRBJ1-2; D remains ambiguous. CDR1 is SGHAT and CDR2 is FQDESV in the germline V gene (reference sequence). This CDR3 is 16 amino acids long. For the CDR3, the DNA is TGTGCCAGCAGCTTAGAGCCCGGCGACGCCTACTATGGCTGCACCTTC. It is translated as CASSLEPGDAYYGCTF.

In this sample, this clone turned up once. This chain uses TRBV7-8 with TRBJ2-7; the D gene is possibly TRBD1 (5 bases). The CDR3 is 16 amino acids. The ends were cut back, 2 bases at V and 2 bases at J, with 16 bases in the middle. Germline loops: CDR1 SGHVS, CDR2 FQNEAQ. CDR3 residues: CASSLSLGAEAYEQYF. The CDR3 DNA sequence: TGTGCCAGCAGCTTAAGCTTAGGGGCCGAAGCCTACGAGCAGTACTTC. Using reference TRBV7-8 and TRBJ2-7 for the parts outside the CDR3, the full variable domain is GAGVSQSPRYKVAKRGQDVALRCDPISGHVSLFWYQQALGQGPEFLTYFQNEAQLDKSGLPSDRFFAERPEGSVSTLKIQRTQQEDSAVYLCASSLSLGAEAYEQYFGPGTRLTVT.

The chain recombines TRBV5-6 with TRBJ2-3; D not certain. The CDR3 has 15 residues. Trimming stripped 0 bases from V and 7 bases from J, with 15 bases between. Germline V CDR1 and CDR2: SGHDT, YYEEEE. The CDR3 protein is CASSLEGPLGNTQYF. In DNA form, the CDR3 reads TGTGCCAGCAGCTTGGAGGGCCCGTTGGGAAATACGCAGTATTTT.

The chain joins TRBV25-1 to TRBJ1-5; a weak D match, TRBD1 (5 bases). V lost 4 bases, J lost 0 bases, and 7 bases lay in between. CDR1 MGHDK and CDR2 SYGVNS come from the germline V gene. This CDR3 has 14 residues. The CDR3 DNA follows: TGTGCCAGCAGTGGGGACGGTAGCAATCAGCCCCAGCATTTT. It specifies CASSGDGSNQPQHF.

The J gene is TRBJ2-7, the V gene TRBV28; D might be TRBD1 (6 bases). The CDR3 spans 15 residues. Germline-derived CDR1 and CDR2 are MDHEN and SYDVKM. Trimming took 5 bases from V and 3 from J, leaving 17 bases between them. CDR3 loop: CASSIGTSPVYEQYF. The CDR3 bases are TGTGCCAGCAGTATAGGGACAAGCCCGGTCTACGAGCAGTACTTC.

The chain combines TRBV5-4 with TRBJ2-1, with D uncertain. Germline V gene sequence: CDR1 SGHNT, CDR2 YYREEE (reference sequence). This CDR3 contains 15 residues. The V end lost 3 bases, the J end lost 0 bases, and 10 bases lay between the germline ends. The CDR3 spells CASSSGLSSYNEQFF. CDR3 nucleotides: TGTGCCAGCAGCTCCGGGTTGAGCTCCTACAATGAGCAGTTCTTC.

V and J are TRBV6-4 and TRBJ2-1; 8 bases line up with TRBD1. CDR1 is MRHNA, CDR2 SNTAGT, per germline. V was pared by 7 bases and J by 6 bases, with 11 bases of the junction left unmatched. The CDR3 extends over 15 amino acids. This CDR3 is CASTTGQEPLNEQFF. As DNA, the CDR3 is TGTGCCAGCACTACGGGACAGGAGCCCCTCAATGAGCAGTTCTTC.

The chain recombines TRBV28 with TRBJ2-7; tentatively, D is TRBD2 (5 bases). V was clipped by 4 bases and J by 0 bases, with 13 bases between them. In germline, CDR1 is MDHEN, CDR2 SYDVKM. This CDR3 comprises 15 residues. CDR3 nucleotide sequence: TGTGCCAGCAGTTCAACGACGGGGAGCTCCTACGAGCAGTACTTC. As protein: CASSSTTGSSYEQYF.

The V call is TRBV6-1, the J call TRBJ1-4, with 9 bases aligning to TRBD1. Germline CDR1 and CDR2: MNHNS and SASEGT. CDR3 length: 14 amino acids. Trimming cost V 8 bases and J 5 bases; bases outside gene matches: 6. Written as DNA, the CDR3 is TGTGCCAGCGGGGGGGACAGGGAGAATGAAAAACTGTTTTTT. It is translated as CASGGDRENEKLFF.

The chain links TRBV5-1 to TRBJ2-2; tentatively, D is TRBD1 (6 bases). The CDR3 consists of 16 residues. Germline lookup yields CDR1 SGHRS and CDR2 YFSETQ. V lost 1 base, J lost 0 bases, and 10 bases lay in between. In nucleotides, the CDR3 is TGCGCCAGCAGCTTGTTTGGACAGACGAACACCGGGGAGCTGTTTTTT. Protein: CASSLFGQTNTGELFF.

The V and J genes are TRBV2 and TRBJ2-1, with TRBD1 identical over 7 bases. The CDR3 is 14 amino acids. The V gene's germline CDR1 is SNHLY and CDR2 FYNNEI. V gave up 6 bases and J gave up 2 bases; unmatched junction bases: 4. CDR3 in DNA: TGTGCCAGCAGGGGGGACAGCCCCTACAATGAGCAGTTCTTC. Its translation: CASRGDSPYNEQFF.

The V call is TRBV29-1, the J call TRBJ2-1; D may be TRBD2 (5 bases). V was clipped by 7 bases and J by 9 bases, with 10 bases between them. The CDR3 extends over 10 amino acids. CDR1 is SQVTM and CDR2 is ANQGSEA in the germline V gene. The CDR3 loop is CSASGGEQFF. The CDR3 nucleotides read TGCAGCGCGAGCGGTGGTGAGCAGTTCTTC.

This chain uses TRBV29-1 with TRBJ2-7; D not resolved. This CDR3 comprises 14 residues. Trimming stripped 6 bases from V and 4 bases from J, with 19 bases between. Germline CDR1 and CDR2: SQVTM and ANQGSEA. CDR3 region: CSVVGRAELYEQYF. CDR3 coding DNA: TGCAGCGTCGTCGGTAGGGCGGAACTTTACGAGCAGTACTTC.